This T cell receptor (beta chain) was identified in a study of cytomegalovirus exposure and HLA in healthy donors. Study conclusions and caveats: According to an earlier analysis, most TCR beta V segments yielded productive rearrangements about 87% or about 30% of the time.

In regard to this clone: Its target is not known.

The PCR made use of 60 Vbeta and 13 Jbeta primers. The authors' processing: Among the unique TCR beta chains that a later analysis counted, about 85 million in all, roughly 11 million were shared. Assay: immunoSEQ multiplex PCR; the TCRdb copy retains only in-frame clones and omits some. V, J and clone size are those of that table, while D and trimming were read from the DNA. The table for this sample gives around 31,000 clones. The length of the CDR3 is 11 residues. V lost 7 bases and J lost 6, with 11 bases in between. The V gene's germline CDR1 is SGHDT and CDR2 YYEEEE. The TCR sequence derives from a female donor in good health and CMV-seronegative. This chain joins TRBV5-6 and TRBJ2-7, with a possible D match to TRBD1 (5 bases). Sequencing was done on a sample of PBMCs. The CDR3 DNA is TGTGCCAGCCAAACAGGTCGCGAGCAGTACTTC. Translated, it gives CASQTGREQYF.